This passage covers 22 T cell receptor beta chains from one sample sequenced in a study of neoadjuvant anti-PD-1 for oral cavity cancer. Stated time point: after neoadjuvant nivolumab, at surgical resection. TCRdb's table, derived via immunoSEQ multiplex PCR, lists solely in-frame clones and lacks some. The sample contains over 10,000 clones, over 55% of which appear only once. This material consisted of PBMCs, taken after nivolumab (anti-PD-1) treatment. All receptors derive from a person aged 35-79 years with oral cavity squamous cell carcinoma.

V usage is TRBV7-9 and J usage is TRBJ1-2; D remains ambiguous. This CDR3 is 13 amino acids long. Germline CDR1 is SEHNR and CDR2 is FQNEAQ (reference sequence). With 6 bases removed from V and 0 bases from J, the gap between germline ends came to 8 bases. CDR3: CASSQDANYGYTF. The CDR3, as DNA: TGTGCCAGCAGTCAAGACGCTAACTATGGCTACACCTTC.

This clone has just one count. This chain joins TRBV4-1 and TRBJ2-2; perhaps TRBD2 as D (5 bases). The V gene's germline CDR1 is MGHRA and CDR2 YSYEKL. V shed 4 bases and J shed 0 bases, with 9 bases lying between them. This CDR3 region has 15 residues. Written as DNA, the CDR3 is TGCGCCAGCAGCCCATGGGAGACGAACACCGGGGAGCTGTTTTTT. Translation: CASSPWETNTGELFF.

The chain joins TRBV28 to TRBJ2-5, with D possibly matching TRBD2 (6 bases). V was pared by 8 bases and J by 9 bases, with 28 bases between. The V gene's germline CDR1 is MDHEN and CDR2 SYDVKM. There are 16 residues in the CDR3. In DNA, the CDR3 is TGTGCCAGCCGTAACTGGCTGGGCGGCGGGGAGTCCGCCCAGTACTTC. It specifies CASRNWLGGGESAQYF.

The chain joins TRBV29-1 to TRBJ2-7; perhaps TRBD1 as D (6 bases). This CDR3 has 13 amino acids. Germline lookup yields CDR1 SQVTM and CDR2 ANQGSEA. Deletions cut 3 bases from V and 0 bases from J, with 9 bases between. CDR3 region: CSVEDSNSYEQYF. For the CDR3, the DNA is TGCAGCGTTGAGGACAGTAACTCCTACGAGCAGTACTTC.

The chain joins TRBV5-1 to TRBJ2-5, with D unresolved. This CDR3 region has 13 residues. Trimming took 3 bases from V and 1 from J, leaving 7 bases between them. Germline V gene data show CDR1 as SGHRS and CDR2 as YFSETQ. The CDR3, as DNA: TGCGCCAGCAGCTGGGCGCCCCAAGAGACCCAGTACTTC. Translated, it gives CASSWAPQETQYF.

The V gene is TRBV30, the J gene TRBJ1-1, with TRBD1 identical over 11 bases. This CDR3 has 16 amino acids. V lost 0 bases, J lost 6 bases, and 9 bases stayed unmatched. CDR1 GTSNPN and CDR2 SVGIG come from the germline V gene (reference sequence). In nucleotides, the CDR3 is TGTGCCTGGAGTGTACTAAGCGGGGGACAGGGGGCTGAAGCTTTCTTT. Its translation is CAWSVLSGGQGAEAFF.

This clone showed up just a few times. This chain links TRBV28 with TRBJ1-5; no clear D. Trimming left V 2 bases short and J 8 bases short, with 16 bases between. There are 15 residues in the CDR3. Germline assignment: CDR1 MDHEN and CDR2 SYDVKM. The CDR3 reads CASSLPQHNEKPQHF. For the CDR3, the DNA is TGTGCCAGCAGTTTACCCCAGCACAATGAGAAGCCCCAGCATTTT.

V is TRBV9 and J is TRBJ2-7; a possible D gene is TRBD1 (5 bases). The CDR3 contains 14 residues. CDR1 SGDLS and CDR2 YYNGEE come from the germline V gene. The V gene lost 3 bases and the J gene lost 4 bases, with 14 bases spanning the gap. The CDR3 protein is CASSARPGQYEQYF. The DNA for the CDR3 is TGTGCCAGCAGCGCCCGACCAGGACAATACGAGCAGTACTTC.

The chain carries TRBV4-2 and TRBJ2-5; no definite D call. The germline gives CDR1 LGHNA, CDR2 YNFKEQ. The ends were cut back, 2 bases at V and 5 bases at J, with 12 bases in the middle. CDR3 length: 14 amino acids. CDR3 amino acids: CASSQNQQGETQYF. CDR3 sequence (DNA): TGTGCCAGCAGCCAAAACCAACAAGGGGAGACCCAGTACTTC.

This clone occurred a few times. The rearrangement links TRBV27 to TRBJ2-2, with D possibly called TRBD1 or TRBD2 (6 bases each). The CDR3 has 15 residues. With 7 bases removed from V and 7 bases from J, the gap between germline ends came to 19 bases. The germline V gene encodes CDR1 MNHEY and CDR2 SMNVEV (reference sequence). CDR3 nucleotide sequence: TGTGCCAGCACGCCTTTCGGGGGCGCGAACGGGGAGCTGTTTTTT. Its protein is CASTPFGGANGELFF.

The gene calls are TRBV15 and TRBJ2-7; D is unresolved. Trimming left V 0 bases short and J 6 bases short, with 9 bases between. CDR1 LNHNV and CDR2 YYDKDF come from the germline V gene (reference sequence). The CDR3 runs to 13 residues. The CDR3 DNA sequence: TGTGCCACCAGCAGAGATAGTATCCCCGAGCAGTACTTC. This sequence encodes CATSRDSIPEQYF.

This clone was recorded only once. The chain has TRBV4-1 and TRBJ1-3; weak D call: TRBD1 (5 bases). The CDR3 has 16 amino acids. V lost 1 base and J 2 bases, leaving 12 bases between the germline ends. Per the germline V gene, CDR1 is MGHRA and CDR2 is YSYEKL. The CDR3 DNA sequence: TGCGCCAGCAGCCAAGGAATCAGGGTCACTGGAAACACCATATATTTT. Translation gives CASSQGIRVTGNTIYF.

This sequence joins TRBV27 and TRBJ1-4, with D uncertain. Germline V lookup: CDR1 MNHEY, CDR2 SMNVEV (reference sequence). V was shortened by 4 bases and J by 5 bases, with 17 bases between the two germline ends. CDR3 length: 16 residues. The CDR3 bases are TGTGCCAGCAGTTGGGGAAAAGGGCCTACGAATGAAAAACTGTTTTTT. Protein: CASSWGKGPTNEKLFF. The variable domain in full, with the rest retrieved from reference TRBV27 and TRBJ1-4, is EAQVTQNPRYLITVTGKKLTVTCSQNMNHEYMSWYRQDPGLGLRQIYYSMNVEVTDKGDVPEGYKVSRKEKRNFPLILESPSPNQTSLYFCASSWGKGPTNEKLFFGSGTQLSVL.

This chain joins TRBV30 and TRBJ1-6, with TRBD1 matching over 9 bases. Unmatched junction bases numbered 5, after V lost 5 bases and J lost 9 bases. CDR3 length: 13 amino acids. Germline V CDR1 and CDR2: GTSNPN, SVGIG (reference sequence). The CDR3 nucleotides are TGTGCCTGGCAGACAGGGGGTCGTTCACCCCTCCACTTT. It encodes CAWQTGGRSPLHF.

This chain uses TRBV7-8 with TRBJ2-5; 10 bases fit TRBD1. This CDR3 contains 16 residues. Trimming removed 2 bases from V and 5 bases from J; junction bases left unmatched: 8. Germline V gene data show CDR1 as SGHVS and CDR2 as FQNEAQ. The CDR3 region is CASSLSRQGAWETQYF. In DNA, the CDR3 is TGTGCCAGCAGCTTATCACGACAGGGGGCGTGGGAGACCCAGTACTTC.

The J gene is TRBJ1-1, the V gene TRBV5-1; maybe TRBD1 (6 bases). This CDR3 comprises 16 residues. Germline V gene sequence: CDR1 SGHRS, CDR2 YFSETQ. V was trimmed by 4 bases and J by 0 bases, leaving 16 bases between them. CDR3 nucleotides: TGCGCCAGCAGCATAGGAGGGGGGACTTTGAACACTGAAGCTTTCTTT. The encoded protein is CASSIGGGTLNTEAFF. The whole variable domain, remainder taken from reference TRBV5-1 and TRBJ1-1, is KAGVTQTPRYLIKTRGQQVTLSCSPISGHRSVSWYQQTPGQGLQFLFEYFSETQRNKGNFPGRFSGRQFSNSRSEMNVSTLELGDSALYLCASSIGGGTLNTEAFFGQGTRLTVV.

The CDR3 DNA follows: TGCGCCAGCAGCCCTCGGGCTAGCGGGAGGGCCACAGATACGCAGTATTTT. It yields the protein CASSPRASGRATDTQYF. The V call is TRBV4-1, the J call TRBJ2-3, with 12 bases lining up with TRBD2. This CDR3 has 17 amino acids. Germline loops: CDR1 MGHRA, CDR2 YSYEKL. Unmatched junction bases numbered 7, after V lost 4 bases and J lost 2 bases.

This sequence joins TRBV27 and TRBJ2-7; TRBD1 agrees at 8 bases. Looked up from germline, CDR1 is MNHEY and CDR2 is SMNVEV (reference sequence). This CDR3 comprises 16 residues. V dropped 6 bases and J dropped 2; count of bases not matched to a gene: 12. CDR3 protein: CASRYASGQDAYEQYF. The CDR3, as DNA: TGTGCCAGCAGATACGCCTCGGGACAGGATGCCTACGAGCAGTACTTC.

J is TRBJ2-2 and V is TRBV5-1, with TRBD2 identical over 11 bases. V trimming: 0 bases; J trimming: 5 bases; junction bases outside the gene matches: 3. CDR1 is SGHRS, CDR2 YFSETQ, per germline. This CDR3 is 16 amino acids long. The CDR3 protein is CASSLETSGNTGELFF. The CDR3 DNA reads TGCGCCAGCAGCTTGGAGACTAGCGGGAATACCGGGGAGCTGTTTTTT.

Here the CDR3 reads CASSLAPGQGSNTEAFF. The CDR3 DNA follows: TGCGCCAGCAGCTTGGCCCCGGGACAGGGATCGAACACTGAAGCTTTCTTT. The rearrangement uses TRBV5-1 and TRBJ1-1, with 9 bases matching TRBD1. V was pared by 0 bases and J by 1 base, with 7 bases of the junction left unmatched. CDR1 and CDR2 from the germline V gene are SGHRS and YFSETQ. There are 17 residues in the CDR3.

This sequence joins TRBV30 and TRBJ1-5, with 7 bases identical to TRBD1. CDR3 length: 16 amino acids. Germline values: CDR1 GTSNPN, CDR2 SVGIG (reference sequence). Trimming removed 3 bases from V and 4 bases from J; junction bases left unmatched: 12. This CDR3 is CAWRRGDSNPNQPQHF. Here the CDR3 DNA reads TGTGCCTGGAGGAGGGGGGACAGTAACCCGAATCAGCCCCAGCATTTT.

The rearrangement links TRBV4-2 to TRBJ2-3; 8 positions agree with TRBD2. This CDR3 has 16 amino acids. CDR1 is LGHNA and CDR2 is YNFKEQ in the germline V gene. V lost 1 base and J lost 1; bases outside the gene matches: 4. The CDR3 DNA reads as TGTGCCAGCAGCCAAGGAGGGCGGGGGGGCACAGATACGCAGTATTTT. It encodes CASSQGGRGGTDTQYF.